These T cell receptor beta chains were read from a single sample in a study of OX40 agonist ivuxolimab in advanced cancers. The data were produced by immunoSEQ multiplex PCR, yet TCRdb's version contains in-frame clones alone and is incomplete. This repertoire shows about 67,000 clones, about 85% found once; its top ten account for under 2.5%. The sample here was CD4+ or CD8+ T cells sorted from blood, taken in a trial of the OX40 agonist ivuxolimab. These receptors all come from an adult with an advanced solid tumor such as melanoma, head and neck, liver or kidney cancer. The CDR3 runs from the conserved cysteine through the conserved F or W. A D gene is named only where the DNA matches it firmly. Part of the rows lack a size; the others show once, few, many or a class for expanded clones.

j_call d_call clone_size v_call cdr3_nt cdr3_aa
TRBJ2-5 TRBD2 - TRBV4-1 TGCGCCAGCAGCTTTGATAGGCCCGGGACTAGCGGGAGAGAGACCCAGTACTTC CASSFDRPGTSGRETQYF
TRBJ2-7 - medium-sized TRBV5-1 TGCGCCAGCAGCTTGGGACAGACTTTTGTCGAGCAGTACTTC CASSLGQTFVEQYF
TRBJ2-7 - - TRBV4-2 TGTGCCAGCAGCCAAGCCCAGAGGTCCTACGAGCAGTACTTC CASSQAQRSYEQYF
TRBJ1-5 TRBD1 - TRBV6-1 TGTGCCAGCAGTGACAGGGGGTCACATCAGCCCCAGCATTTT CASSDRGSHQPQHF
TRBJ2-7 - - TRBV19 TGTGCCAGTAGTATTCCGGGGGCTTTCGAGCAGTACTTC CASSIPGAFEQYF
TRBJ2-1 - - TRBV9 TGTGCCAGCAGCGGAGGGACAACCCTTGAGCAGTTCTTC CASSGGTTLEQFF
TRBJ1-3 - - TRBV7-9 TGTGCCAGCAGCTCAGGTGTTCTGACTGGAAACACCATATATTTT CASSSGVLTGNTIYF
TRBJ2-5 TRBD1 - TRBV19 TGTGCCAGTAGTGTCAACCGGGACAGGAGAGAGACCCAGTACTTC CASSVNRDRRETQYF
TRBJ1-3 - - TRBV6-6 TGTGCCAGCAGGCAGACAGGAGGGGCCTCTGGAAACACCATATATTTT CASRQTGGASGNTIYF
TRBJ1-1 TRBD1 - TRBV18 TGTGCCAGCTCTCTGAGGACAGGGAGAGAAACTGAAGCTTTCTTT CASSLRTGRETEAFF
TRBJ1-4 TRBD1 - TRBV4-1 TGCGCCAGCAGCCAAAACAGGGGTCCTAATGAAAAACTGTTTTTT CASSQNRGPNEKLFF
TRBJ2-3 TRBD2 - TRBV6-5 TGTGCCAGCAGGCTAGCGGCTAGCACAGATACGCAGTATTTT CASRLAASTDTQYF
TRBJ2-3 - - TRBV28 TGTGCCAGCAGTTGGGGGTCGGATACGCAGTATTTT CASSWGSDTQYF
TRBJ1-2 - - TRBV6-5 TGTGCCAGCAGTTCTAGACGTGGCTACACCTTC CASSSRRGYTF
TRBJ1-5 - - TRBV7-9 TGTGCCAGCAGCTTAGGCTCGGGGGGTGCCCTTCTTAGCAATCAGCCCCAGCATTTT CASSLGSGGALLSNQPQHF
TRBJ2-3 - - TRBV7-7 TGTGCTATTTCTGGGGAGCGAGCTAGCACAGATACGCAGTATTTT CAISGERASTDTQYF
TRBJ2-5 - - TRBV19 TGTGCCAGTAGTATAACAGGGAAAGAGACCCAGTACTTC CASSITGKETQYF
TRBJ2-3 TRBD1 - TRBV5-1 TGCGCCAGCAGCATACCGACAGGGGCAGATACGCAGTATTTT CASSIPTGADTQYF
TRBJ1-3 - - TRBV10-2 TGCGCCAGCAGTGATGGGGGGCCAGACTCTGGAAACACCATATATTTT CASSDGGPDSGNTIYF
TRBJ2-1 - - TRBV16 TGTGCCAGCAGCCAGTATGGCCAGGGGCGCATCGATGAGCAGTTCTTC CASSQYGQGRIDEQFF
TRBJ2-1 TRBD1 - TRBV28 TGTGCCAGCAGTTTACAGGGGGCCACCGGTGAGCAGTTCTTC CASSLQGATGEQFF
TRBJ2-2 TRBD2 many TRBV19 TGTGCCACGGACGGGAGGGAGGGCACCGGGGAGCTGTTTTTT CATDGREGTGELFF
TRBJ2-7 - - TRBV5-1 TGCGCCAGCAGCCCTCTTGGGGGTAGTTCCTACGAGCAGTACTTC CASSPLGGSSYEQYF
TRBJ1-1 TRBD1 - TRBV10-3 TGTGCCATCAGGAAACAGGGGGACACTGAAGCTTTCTTT CAIRKQGDTEAFF
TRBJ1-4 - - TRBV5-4 TGTGCCAGCAGCCAGGACCGTTCTAATGAAAAACTGTTTTTT CASSQDRSNEKLFF
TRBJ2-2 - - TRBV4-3 TGCGCCAGCAGCCGAGACAGGGAGGCCGGGGAGCTGTTTTTT CASSRDREAGELFF
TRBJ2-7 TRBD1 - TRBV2 TGTGCCAACGGGACAGGGGGCGCCGAGCAGTACTTC CANGTGGAEQYF
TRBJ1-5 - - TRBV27 TGTGCCAGCAGTTTAGAGAGGCCCGGTGGTCAGCCCCAGCATTTT CASSLERPGGQPQHF
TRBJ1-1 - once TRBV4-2 TGTGCCAGCAGCCAAGATATAAGGACGCAAGCTTTCTTT CASSQDIRTQAFF
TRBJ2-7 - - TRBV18 TGTGCCAGCTCACCACCGGGCAGAAGATACGAGCAGTACTTC CASSPPGRRYEQYF
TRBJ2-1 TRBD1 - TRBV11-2 TGTGCCAGCAGATTCGCAGGGGGTGGTGAGCAGTTCTTC CASRFAGGGEQFF
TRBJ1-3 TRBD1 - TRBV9 TGTGCCAGCAGCGTCCTAGGAGGGGGCACTGGAAACACCATATATTTT CASSVLGGGTGNTIYF
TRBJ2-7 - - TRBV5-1 TGCGCCAGCAGCTTGGGGCAGATATGGAACGAGCAGTACTTC CASSLGQIWNEQYF
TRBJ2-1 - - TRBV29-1 TGCAGCGTCTTGGGGGACGCCTACAATGAGCAGTTCTTC CSVLGDAYNEQFF
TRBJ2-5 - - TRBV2 TGTGCCAGCCTAGGCCGGGACCTAGGCGGGTGGGAGACCCAGTACTTC CASLGRDLGGWETQYF
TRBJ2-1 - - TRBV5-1 TGCGCCAGCACTCTCCCGGGCGATGAGCAGTTCTTC CASTLPGDEQFF
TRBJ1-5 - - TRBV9 TGTGCCAGCAGCCCTTCAGCAGGGGTCAATCAGCCCCAGCATTTT CASSPSAGVNQPQHF
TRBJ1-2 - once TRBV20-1 TGCAGTGCTAGACCGAGTGCTGGCTACACCTTC CSARPSAGYTF
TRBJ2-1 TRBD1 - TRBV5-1 TGCGCCAGCAGTTTAACCCCATCGGGACAGGGACGTGACAATGAGCAGTTCTTC CASSLTPSGQGRDNEQFF
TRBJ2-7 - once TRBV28 TGTGCCAGCAGTGGCGGGGTTCGGGCCTACGAGCAGTACTTC CASSGGVRAYEQYF
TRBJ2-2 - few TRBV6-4 TGTGCCAGCAGTTTGGGGGAGAACGGGGAGCTGTTTTTT CASSLGENGELFF
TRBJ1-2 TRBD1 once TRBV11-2 TGTGCCAGCAGCACCCCCAGGACAGGGGGGTTCATGGATGGCTACACCTTC CASSTPRTGGFMDGYTF